This T cell receptor beta chain is drawn from a study of T cell changes during pregnancy in multiple sclerosis. CDR1 and CDR2 (germline): MNHNS, SASEGT. V gave up 3 bases and J gave up 1 base, with 12 bases separating them. CDR3 length equals 16 residues. Here immunoSEQ multiplex PCR was the method, and the copy in TCRdb shows in-frame clones only, minus some. The sample shows over 80,000 clones, about nine tenths of them seen only once. This receptor was taken from a female donor in good health, enrolled as a control in a pregnancy study. This sample comprised peripheral blood, obtained in the second trimester of pregnancy. The gene calls are TRBV6-1 and TRBJ2-2, with D perhaps matching TRBD2 (5 bases). The CDR3: CASSDRGKGNTGELFF. DNA for the CDR3: TGTGCCAGCAGTGATCGGGGAAAAGGGAACACCGGGGAGCTGTTTTTT.